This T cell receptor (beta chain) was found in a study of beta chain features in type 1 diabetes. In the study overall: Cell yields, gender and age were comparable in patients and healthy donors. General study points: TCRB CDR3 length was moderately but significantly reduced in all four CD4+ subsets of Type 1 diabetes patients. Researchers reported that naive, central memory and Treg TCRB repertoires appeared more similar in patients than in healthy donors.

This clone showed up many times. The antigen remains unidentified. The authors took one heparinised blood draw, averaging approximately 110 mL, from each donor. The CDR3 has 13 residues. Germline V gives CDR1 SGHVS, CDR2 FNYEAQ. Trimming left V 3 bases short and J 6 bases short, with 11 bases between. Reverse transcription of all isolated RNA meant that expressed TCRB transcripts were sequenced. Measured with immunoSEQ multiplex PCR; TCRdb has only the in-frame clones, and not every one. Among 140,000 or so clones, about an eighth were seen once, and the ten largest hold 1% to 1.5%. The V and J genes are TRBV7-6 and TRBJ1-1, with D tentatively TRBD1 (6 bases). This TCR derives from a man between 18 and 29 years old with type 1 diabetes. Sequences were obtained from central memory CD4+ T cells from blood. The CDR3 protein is CASSLEGGAEAFF. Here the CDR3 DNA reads TGTGCCAGCAGCTTGGAGGGGGGGGCTGAAGCTTTCTTT.